This passage covers 4 T cell receptor beta chains from one sample sequenced in a study of response to subunit inactivated influenza vaccine. TCRdb re-called the RT-PCR reads with MiXCR, one entry per CDR3 protein. The table lists over 650,000 distinct CDR3 sequences, around 20% of them singletons. Source: PBMCs from blood, taken roughly 5 days after vaccination. The source of these receptors is a man over 45 who received an inactivated influenza vaccine.

This clonotype was seen a handful of times. The rearrangement uses TRBV12-3 or TRBV12-4 and TRBJ2-7, with D possibly being TRBD1 or TRBD2 (5 bases each). Trimming left V 6 bases short and J 7 bases short, with 13 bases between. CDR3 length: 12 residues. In DNA form, the CDR3 reads TGTGCCAGCAGAAGGGACGTCTCAGAGCAGTACTTC. Translation gives CASRRDVSEQYF.

The chain carries TRBV11-1 and TRBJ2-2; perhaps TRBD2 as D (6 bases). The CDR3 extends over 17 amino acids. The germline V gene has CDR1 SGHAT and CDR2 FQDESV (reference sequence). V was trimmed by 5 bases and J by 5 bases, leaving 21 bases between them. The CDR3 spells CASSPRIGGSGTGELFF. The DNA of the CDR3 is TGTGCCAGCAGCCCCCGGATTGGAGGGTCGGGAACCGGGGAGCTGTTTTTT. Full variable domain (remainder filled in from reference TRBV11-1 and TRBJ2-2): EAEVAQSPRYKITEKSQAVAFWCDPISGHATLYWYRQILGQGPELLVQFQDESVVDDSQLPKDRFSAERLKGVDSTLKIQPAELGDSAMYLCASSPRIGGSGTGELFFGEGSRLTVL.

In this sample, this clonotype turned up a few times. The V call is TRBV12-3 or TRBV12-4, the J call TRBJ1-1, with TRBD1 matching over 9 bases. V gave up 10 bases and J gave up 1 base; unmatched junction bases: 7. This CDR3 has 14 residues. This CDR3 reads CATRPGQGNTEAFF. Here the CDR3 DNA reads TGTGCCACCCGCCCGGGACAGGGGAACACTGAAGCTTTCTTT.

The chain recombines TRBV6-5 with TRBJ2-3, with D tentatively TRBD1 or TRBD2 (6 bases each). CDR1 is MNHEY, CDR2 SVGAGI, per germline. The CDR3 spans 15 residues. V was pared by 8 bases and J by 0 bases, with 15 bases between. The chain's CDR3 is CASSRDTPSTDTQYF. The CDR3 region has the DNA TGTGCCAGCTCGCGGGACACCCCTAGCACAGATACGCAGTATTTT.